A selection of T cell receptor beta chains follows, all from one sample in a study of beta chain features in type 1 diabetes. TCRdb's table, derived via immunoSEQ multiplex PCR, lists solely in-frame clones and lacks some. The table lists about 250,000 clones, 14% of them singletons. The sequencing sample was made of naive CD4+ T cells from blood. Source of these receptors: a woman in her 40s in good health. CDR3s include the opening cysteine and the closing phenylalanine or tryptophan. D genes are given only for firm matches. Some rows mark clone size as missing; the rest say once, few, many or name a class of expanded clone.

clone_size	j_call	d_call	v_call	cdr3_nt	cdr3_aa
few	TRBJ2-4	TRBD2	TRBV7-8	TGTGCCAGCAGCTTAGAGCTAGCGGGCGGCAAAAACATTCAGTACTTC	CASSLELAGGKNIQYF
NA	TRBJ2-3	TRBD2	TRBV5-1	TGCGCCAGCAGCTTGCAGCGGGGGGCTCGGGATACGCAGTATTTT	CASSLQRGARDTQYF
few	TRBJ1-1	NA	TRBV25-1	TGTGCCAGCACTTGTCGAGCTTTCTTT	CASTCRAFF
few	TRBJ2-1	TRBD1	TRBV27	TGTGCCAGCAGCCGACGACAGGGGGGCTCCTACAATGAGCAGTTCTTC	CASSRRQGGSYNEQFF
few	TRBJ2-3	NA	TRBV6-4	TGTGCCAGCAGTGAGGCGGGCGGGACAGATACGCAGTATTTT	CASSEAGGTDTQYF
NA	TRBJ1-1	NA	TRBV18	TGTGCCAGCTTAAAGGACACCATGAACACTGAAGCTTTCTTT	CASLKDTMNTEAFF
few	TRBJ2-1	NA	TRBV5-6	TGTGCCAGCAGTCGGCAACGGGGTTGGGTCTACAATGAGCAGTTCTTC	CASSRQRGWVYNEQFF
few	TRBJ1-2	TRBD1	TRBV5-1	TGCGCCAGCAGCTTGGCCGGACAGGGGGATAACTATGGCTACACCTTC	CASSLAGQGDNYGYTF
few	TRBJ2-3	NA	TRBV29-1	TGCAGCGTCGGCCAGGGCGCAGATACGCAGTATTTT	CSVGQGADTQYF
NA	TRBJ2-5	NA	TRBV18	TGTGCCAGCTCACTCACCAGTACGGGGGAGACCCAGTACTTC	CASSLTSTGETQYF
few	TRBJ2-7	TRBD2	TRBV29-1	TGCAGCGGCCTCGGGGGGATCAGCTCCTACGAGCAGTACTTC	CSGLGGISSYEQYF
NA	TRBJ1-1	NA	TRBV19	TGTGCCAGTAGATTAGGGGTCCCGAACACTGAAGCTTTCTTT	CASRLGVPNTEAFF
NA	TRBJ1-6	NA	TRBV6-1	TGTGCCAGCAGACAAGGGGGGGAATCACCCCTCCACTTT	CASRQGGESPLHF
NA	TRBJ1-2	TRBD1	TRBV27	TGTGCCAGCAGTTCCAGGGGGCCCTATGGCTACACCTTC	CASSSRGPYGYTF
NA	TRBJ1-6	NA	TRBV9	TGTGCCAGCAGCTTCACAGGGAATACTTCACCCCTCCACTTT	CASSFTGNTSPLHF
few	TRBJ2-7	TRBD1	TRBV5-1	TGCGCCAGCTCGACAGGGAGTTCCTCCGAGCAGTACTTC	CASSTGSSSEQYF
few	TRBJ2-5	NA	TRBV5-1	TGCGCCAGCAGCTTGGGCCCCGGGTTGGAGACCCAGTACTTC	CASSLGPGLETQYF
NA	TRBJ2-2	TRBD2	TRBV5-6	TGTGCCAGCAGCCTTCGTAGGCTAGCGGGGGGGAACACCGGGGAGCTGTTTTTT	CASSLRRLAGGNTGELFF
NA	TRBJ2-5	NA	TRBV7-9	TGTGCCAGCATCCTTTGGCGGCAGGGTGGGTTTTCAAAAGAGACCCAGTACTTC	CASILWRQGGFSKETQYF
few	TRBJ1-1	TRBD1	TRBV14	TGTGCCAGCAGCAGGGACAGGGTAACTGAAGCTTTCTTT	CASSRDRVTEAFF
NA	TRBJ1-5	NA	TRBV7-8	TGTGCCAGCAGCCCGACGTCGGCTAATGCGGGCAATCAGCCCCAGCATTTT	CASSPTSANAGNQPQHF
few	TRBJ2-3	TRBD2	TRBV15	TGTGCCACCAGCAGAGATACTAGCGTCGGAGATACGCAGTATTTT	CATSRDTSVGDTQYF
NA	TRBJ1-3	NA	TRBV6-5	TGTGCCAGCAGTTACCAGACAGGCCAGGGGCGAAACACCATATATTTT	CASSYQTGQGRNTIYF
few	TRBJ1-2	TRBD1	TRBV18	TGTGCCAGCTCACAAACCGGGACAGGGGTTGGCTACACCTTC	CASSQTGTGVGYTF
few	TRBJ2-2	NA	TRBV6-5	TGTGCCAGCAGTTACGGGGGCGAGGAGCTGTTTTTT	CASSYGGEELFF
few	TRBJ2-3	TRBD2	TRBV7-6	TGTGCCAGCAGCTGGCCGGGACTAGCGGGGGGGCCAACGGCAGATACGCAGTATTTT	CASSWPGLAGGPTADTQYF
NA	TRBJ1-4	TRBD1	TRBV7-9	TGTGCCAGCAGTGCCGGGACAGGAAATGAAAAACTGTTTTTT	CASSAGTGNEKLFF
few	TRBJ1-1	TRBD1	TRBV6-5	TGTGCCAGCCGAGAGACAGGGCTGAACACTGAAGCTTTCTTT	CASRETGLNTEAFF
NA	TRBJ1-5	NA	TRBV19	TGTGCCAGTGGACCCCAGGGGTCCAATCAGCCCCAGCATTTT	CASGPQGSNQPQHF
few	TRBJ2-3	NA	TRBV5-6	TGTGCCAGCAGCTTGGGAACGGTCACAGATACGCAGTATTTT	CASSLGTVTDTQYF
NA	TRBJ1-4	NA	TRBV12-5	TGTGCTAGTAACTCGGGAGCCTACGGTGAAAAACTGTTTTTT	CASNSGAYGEKLFF
NA	TRBJ2-7	TRBD2	TRBV5-6	TGTGCCAGCAGCACCAGGACTAGCTACGAGCAGTACTTC	CASSTRTSYEQYF
few	TRBJ2-2	NA	TRBV5-1	TGCGCCAGCAGTTGGAGCCCCGGGGACACCGGGGAGCTGTTTTTT	CASSWSPGDTGELFF